Sequencing of this TCR beta chain was carried out in a study of T cell responses to AZD1222 COVID-19 vaccine (dated by TCRdb to about 2021). Notes on the research overall: AZD1222 recipients given second doses at about 4 weeks or at about 12 weeks were pooled, since spike-specific TCR depth and breadth were not found to differ between the two schedules. Enrollment into the trials was organized by age into subgroups of 18-55, 56-69 and 70-plus years, and those subgroups contained roughly 150, 30 and 60 TCR-sequenced participants, respectively. TCR sequencing covered 233 trial participants: 207 given two doses of AZD1222 and about 26 given two doses of MenACWY control vaccine.

The CDR3 regions of human TCRbeta chains were subjected to immunosequencing. In the original analysis: TCRs in the repertoires were matched against a reference library of SARS-CoV-2-specific TCRs that had been generated with the MIRA antigen-specificity platform. Breadth meant the fraction of unique TCRs that were SARS-CoV-2-associated, whereas depth meant the fraction of total T cells that were SARS-CoV-2-associated. Using the MIRA data, every spike-specific TCR was mapped to the spike region that the TCR reacted to and assigned to either a CD4 or a CD8 class. Log10-transformed breadth and depth values were compared by one-way ANOVA with Sidak's multiple comparisons tests. The table comes from immuneACCESS by way of TCRdb, which keeps in-frame sequences with V and J called. Part of the clones is missing from these tables; in studies checked, under half for an unresolved V gene and the rest for unknown reasons. The V and J calls and clone size are taken from that table; D and trimming were inferred from the DNA. Across this sample there are approximately 150,000 clones, with around 92% seen only once. Of the sample, 2.5% to 3.5% is held by the ten largest clones.

Broad study findings and their caveats: Reportedly, close to half of the unique spike-specific TCRs recognized epitopes lying outside the regions that are mutated in the B.1.351 and B.1.1.7 variants. Because no day 14 peak-response samples were available, the repertoires could be characterized only after the peak T cell response. Conclusions about previously exposed vaccinees were limited because only six AZD1222 recipients were SARS-CoV-2 seropositive at baseline. The 56-69-year group was small, and its depth increase did not reach significance, likely because of low power. After two AZD1222 doses, both the breadth and the depth of spike-specific TCRs were significantly higher than at day 0 and than in MenACWY recipients. Most participants were white British and females outnumbered males, and the authors suggested that clonal diversity may have been underestimated. Vaccine-associated CD4 TCRs spanned the whole spike protein, with dominant responses in regions 160-218 and 743-854.

Points on this clone: The antigen it binds to is not known. Base qualities are not provided; no much larger clone lies one nucleotide away.

The V and J ends are trimmed by 9 bases and 4 bases, leaving 12 bases between them. The CDR3 spans 13 residues, from the cysteine through the phenylalanine. Only CDR3 DNA is held: 39 bases, read in frame from base 1. CDR1 and CDR2 are drawn from the germline V gene (reference sequence): LNHDA, SQIVND. The sample's time point label, in plain terms: baseline before first vaccination. Vaccinee samples came from UK trials COV001 and COV002, including a single-blind randomized controlled phase 2/3 trial of AZD1222 (ChAdOx1 nCoV-19) in healthy adults. Trial participant PBMC samples were collected at day 0 and day 28 after the second dose for TCRbeta chain sequencing.

The rearranged chain carries TRBV19 and TRBJ2-2, with the D gene not clear enough to name. The sequencing here drew on peripheral blood, taken on day 0 of AZD1222 vaccination. The receptor's source is an adult in good health. The CDR3 here reads CASCQVFTGELFF. In nucleotide form, the sequence is TGTGCCAGCTGTCAGGTTTTCACCGGGGAGCTGTTTTTT.